Below are 13 T cell receptor beta chains sequenced from a single sample in a study of identical twins. Using its own MiXCR run on the 5' RACE reads, TCRdb lists one record per CDR3 protein. The sample has about 1.7 million distinct CDR3 sequences; less than 40% are singletons. Sequencing input: cord blood. The receptors here all came from a newborn girl in good health.

This clonotype has a handful of counts. The chain recombines TRBV29-1 with TRBJ1-1; TRBD1 matches at 7 bases. The V gene's germline CDR1 is SQVTM and CDR2 ANQGSEA. CDR3 length equals 14 residues. The ends lost 3 bases at V and 4 bases at J; junction bases unmatched: 8. CDR3: CSVEAGGGSTEAFF. The CDR3 DNA is TGCAGCGTTGAGGCAGGGGGGGGTAGCACTGAAGCTTTCTTT. The full variable domain, with the rest looked up from reference TRBV29-1 and TRBJ1-1, is SAVISQKPSRDICQRGTSLTIQCQVDSQVTMMFWYRQQPGQSLTLIATANQGSEATYESGFVIDKFPISRPNLTFSTLTVSNMSPEDSSIYLCSVEAGGGSTEAFFGQGTRLTVV.

This sequence joins TRBV2 and TRBJ2-5, with 13 bases matching TRBD2. CDR3 length equals 18 residues. The germline V gene has CDR1 SNHLY and CDR2 FYNNEI. With 7 bases clipped from V and 0 bases from J, the junction kept 11 bases outside the gene matches. The CDR3: CASNILAGGPMYQETQYF. Here the CDR3 DNA reads TGTGCCAGCAATATACTAGCGGGGGGGCCAATGTACCAAGAGACCCAGTACTTC. The whole variable domain, filled in from reference TRBV2 and TRBJ2-5, reads EPEVTQTPSHQVTQMGQEVILRCVPISNHLYFYWYRQILGQKVEFLVSFYNNEISEKSEIFDDQFSVERPDGSNFTLKIRSTKLEDSAMYFCASNILAGGPMYQETQYFGPGTRLLVL.

The table lists this clonotype with a few counts. This chain connects TRBV20-1 to TRBJ2-1; 10 nucleotides line up with TRBD2. V lost 3 bases and J lost 6; bases outside the gene matches: 11. The CDR3 covers 16 residues. Germline CDR1 and CDR2: DFQATT and SNEGSKA (reference sequence). CDR3 nucleotide sequence: TGCAGTGCTAGTGGCACTAGCGGGGTAACGGTCAATGAGCAGTTCTTC. Translation gives CSASGTSGVTVNEQFF.

The DNA of the CDR3 is TGTGCCAGCAGCTTAAGGCTAGCGGGAGCGAACGAGCAGTACTTC. This codes for CASSLRLAGANEQYF. The V gene is TRBV7-9, the J gene TRBJ2-7; 10 positions agree with TRBD2. The CDR3 consists of 15 residues. The germline CDR1 and CDR2 sequences are SEHNR and FQNEAQ (reference sequence). Germline trimming cut 2 bases from V and 5 bases from J; bases unmatched to any gene: 6.

This clonotype was observed at least ten times. The J gene is TRBJ2-7, the V gene TRBV29-1; D not resolved. V dropped 2 bases and J dropped 3 bases, with 5 bases sitting between them. Germline-derived CDR1 and CDR2 are SQVTM and ANQGSEA. The CDR3 runs 11 residues. The CDR3 DNA is TGCAGCGTTGAATTCGGCTACGAGCAGTACTTC. This codes for CSVEFGYEQYF.

This clonotype occurred a few times. This rearrangement joins TRBV20-1 to TRBJ2-7; no definite D call. This CDR3 has 12 residues. Trimming removed 4 bases from V and 4 bases from J, with 11 bases in between. Germline lookup yields CDR1 DFQATT and CDR2 SNEGSKA (reference sequence). The CDR3 is CSAKDGPYEQYF. In DNA form, the CDR3 reads TGCAGTGCTAAGGATGGGCCTTACGAGCAGTACTTC.

This sequence joins TRBV12-3 or TRBV12-4 and TRBJ2-1; the match to TRBD2 covers 10 bases. CDR3 length: 16 amino acids. Germline trimming cut 6 bases from V and 5 bases from J; bases unmatched to any gene: 10. The CDR3 region has the DNA TGTGCCAGCAGACGTACCGGGACTAGCGTTAACAATGAGCAGTTCTTC. This encodes CASRRTGTSVNNEQFF.

This clonotype has a single count. The germline gene is not matched at one end of the junction; a read error may be the cause. The chain uses TRBV3-1 and TRBJ1-1; possible D gene TRBD1, 5 bases. Germline CDR1 and CDR2: LGHDT and YNNKEL (reference sequence). This CDR3 has 14 amino acids. Here the CDR3 DNA reads TGTGCCGGCAGCCAACGGGGCTTGGGGACTGAAGCTTTCTTT. Amino acid sequence: CAGSQRGLGTEAFF.

The chain's CDR3 is CASSPVRGRIGYTF. Here the CDR3 DNA reads TGTGCCAGCAGCCCAGTTAGGGGAAGGATTGGCTACACCTTC. J is TRBJ1-2 and V is TRBV11-2; D possibly corresponds to TRBD1 (5 bases). The CDR3 has 14 residues. Germline assignment: CDR1 SGHAT and CDR2 FQNNGV. Trimming left V 5 bases short and J 7 bases short, with 17 bases between.

This chain joins TRBV29-1 and TRBJ1-1; D is perhaps TRBD1 (6 bases). CDR1 and CDR2 (germline): SQVTM, ANQGSEA. V was clipped by 7 bases and J by 1 base, with 10 bases between them. The CDR3 consists of 12 residues. The CDR3 DNA reads TGCAGCGCCGGACAGTGGAACACTGAAGCTTTCTTT. Its protein is CSAGQWNTEAFF.

The CDR3 here is CSCQIGATGGTEAFF. Written as DNA, the CDR3 is TGCAGCTGCCAAATTGGGGCGACAGGGGGCACTGAAGCTTTCTTT. The chain uses TRBV29-1 and TRBJ1-1; 9 nucleotides match TRBD1. V gave up 8 bases and J gave up 4 bases; unmatched junction bases: 14. This CDR3 comprises 15 residues. From germline, CDR1 is SQVTM and CDR2 ANQGSEA.

This clonotype came up once. The gene calls are TRBV6-4 and TRBJ2-1, with a weak D call TRBD2 (6 bases). Deletions cut 4 bases from V and 7 bases from J, with 14 bases between. Germline V gene sequence: CDR1 MRHNA, CDR2 SNTAGT. CDR3 length: 14 amino acids. CDR3 sequence reads: CASSAGSGGNEQFF. In nucleotides, the CDR3 is TGTGCCAGCAGTGCCGGGAGTGGTGGGAATGAGCAGTTCTTC.

The V gene is TRBV27, the J gene TRBJ2-5, with a tentative D call TRBD1 (5 bases). The CDR3 is 17 residues long. The germline gives CDR1 MNHEY, CDR2 SMNVEV (reference sequence). Trimming cost V 1 base and J 5 bases, with 20 bases left between them. The CDR3 bases are TGTGCCAGCAGTTTATGGGTCCAGGGTGGAGTGTCGGAGACCCAGTACTTC. Translating gives CASSLWVQGGVSETQYF.